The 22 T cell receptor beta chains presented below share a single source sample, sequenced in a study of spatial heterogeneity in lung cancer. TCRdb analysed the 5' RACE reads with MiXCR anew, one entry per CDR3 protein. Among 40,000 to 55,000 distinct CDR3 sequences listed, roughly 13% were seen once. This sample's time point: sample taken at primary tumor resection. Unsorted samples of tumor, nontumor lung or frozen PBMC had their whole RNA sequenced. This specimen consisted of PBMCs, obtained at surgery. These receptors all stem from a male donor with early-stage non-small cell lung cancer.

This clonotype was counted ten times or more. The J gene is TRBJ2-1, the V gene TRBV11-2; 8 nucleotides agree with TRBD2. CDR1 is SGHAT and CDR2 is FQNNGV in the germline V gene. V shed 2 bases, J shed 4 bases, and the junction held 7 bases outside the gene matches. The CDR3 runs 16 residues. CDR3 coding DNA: TGTGCCAGCAGCTTAAGGGGGACTAGGGGATACAATGAGCAGTTCTTC. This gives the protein CASSLRGTRGYNEQFF.

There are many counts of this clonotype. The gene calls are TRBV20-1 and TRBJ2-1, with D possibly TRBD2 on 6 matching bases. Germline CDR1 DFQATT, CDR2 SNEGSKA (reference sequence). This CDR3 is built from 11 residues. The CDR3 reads CSSHDAGEQFF. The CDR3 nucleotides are TGCAGCTCCCACGACGCGGGAGAGCAGTTCTTC.

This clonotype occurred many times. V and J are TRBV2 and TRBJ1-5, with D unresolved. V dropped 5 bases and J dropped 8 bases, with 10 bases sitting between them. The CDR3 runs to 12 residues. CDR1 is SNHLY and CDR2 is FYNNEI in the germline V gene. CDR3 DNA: TGTGCCAGCAGTAGGCAGTATGAGCCCCAGCATTTT. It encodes CASSRQYEPQHF.

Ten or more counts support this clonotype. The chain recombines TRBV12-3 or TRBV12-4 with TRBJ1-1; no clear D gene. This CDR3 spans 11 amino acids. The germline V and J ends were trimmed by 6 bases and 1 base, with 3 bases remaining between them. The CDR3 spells CASRSNTEAFF. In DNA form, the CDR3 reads TGTGCCAGCAGGTCGAACACTGAAGCTTTCTTT.

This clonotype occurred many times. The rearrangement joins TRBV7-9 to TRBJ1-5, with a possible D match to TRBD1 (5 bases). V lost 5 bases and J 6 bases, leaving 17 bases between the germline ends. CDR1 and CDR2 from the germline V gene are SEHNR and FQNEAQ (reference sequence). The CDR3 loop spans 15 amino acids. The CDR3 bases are TGTGCCAGCAGCCCTAGGGGCGGAGGGACTCAGCCCCAGCATTTT. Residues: CASSPRGGGTQPQHF. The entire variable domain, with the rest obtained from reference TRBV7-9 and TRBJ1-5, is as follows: DTGVSQNPRHKITKRGQNVTFRCDPISEHNRLYWYRQTLGQGPEFLTYFQNEAQLEKSRLLSDRFSAERPKGSFSTLEIQRTEQGDSAMYLCASSPRGGGTQPQHFGDGTRLSIL.

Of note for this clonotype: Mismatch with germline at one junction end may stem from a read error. CDR3 protein: CASRPGNSSLHF. Written as DNA, the CDR3 is TGTGCCAGCAGACCAGGGAATTCATCCCTCCACTTT. The chain recombines TRBV6-6 with TRBJ1-6; possible D gene TRBD1, 5 bases. The CDR3 is 12 amino acids. CDR1 MNHNY and CDR2 SVGAGI come from the germline V gene (reference sequence).

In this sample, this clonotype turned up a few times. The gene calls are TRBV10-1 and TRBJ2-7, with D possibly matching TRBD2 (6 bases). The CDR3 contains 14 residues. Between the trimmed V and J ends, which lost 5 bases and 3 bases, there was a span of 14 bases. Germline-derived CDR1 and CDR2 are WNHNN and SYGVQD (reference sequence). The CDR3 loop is CASSPGPRGYEQYF. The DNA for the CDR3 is TGCGCCAGCAGTCCCGGGCCGCGGGGCTACGAGCAGTACTTC.

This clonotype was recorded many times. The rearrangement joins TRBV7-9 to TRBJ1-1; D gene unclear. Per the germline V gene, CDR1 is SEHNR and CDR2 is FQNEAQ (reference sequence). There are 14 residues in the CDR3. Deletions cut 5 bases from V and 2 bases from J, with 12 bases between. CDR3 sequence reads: CASSALSRNTEAFF. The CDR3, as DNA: TGTGCCAGCAGCGCGCTTTCAAGAAACACTGAAGCTTTCTTT.

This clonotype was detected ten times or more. CDR3 in amino acids: CATSDSTGGSDTQYF. DNA of the CDR3: TGTGCCACCAGTGATAGCACAGGGGGCTCAGATACGCAGTATTTT. The chain combines TRBV24-1 with TRBJ2-3; TRBD1 matches 9 bases. Germline V lookup: CDR1 KGHDR, CDR2 SFDVKD. The trim removed 3 bases at V and 4 bases at J, leaving 4 bases unmatched. The CDR3 sequence is 15 residues long.

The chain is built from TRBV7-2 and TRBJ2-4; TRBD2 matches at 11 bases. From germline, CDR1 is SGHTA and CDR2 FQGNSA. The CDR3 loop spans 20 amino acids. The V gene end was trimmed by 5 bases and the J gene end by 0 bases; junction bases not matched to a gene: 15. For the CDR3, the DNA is TGTGCCAGCAGCGTAGGGCTTGCCAGGGGACTAGCGGTAGCCAAAAACATTCAGTACTTC. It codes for CASSVGLARGLAVAKNIQYF.

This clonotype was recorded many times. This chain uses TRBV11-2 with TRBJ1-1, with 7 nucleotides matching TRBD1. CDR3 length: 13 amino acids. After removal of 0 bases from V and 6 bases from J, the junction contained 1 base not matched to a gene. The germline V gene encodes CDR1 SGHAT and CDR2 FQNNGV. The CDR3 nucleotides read TGTGCCAGCAGCTTAGACAGGGGGGCTGAAGCTTTCTTT. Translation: CASSLDRGAEAFF.

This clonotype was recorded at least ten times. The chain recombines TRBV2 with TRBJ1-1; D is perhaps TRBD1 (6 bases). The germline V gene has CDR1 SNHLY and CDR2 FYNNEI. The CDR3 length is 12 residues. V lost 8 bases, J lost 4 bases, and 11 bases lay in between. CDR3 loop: CASLEGGTEAFF. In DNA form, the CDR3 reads TGTGCCAGCCTTGAAGGGGGCACTGAAGCTTTCTTT.

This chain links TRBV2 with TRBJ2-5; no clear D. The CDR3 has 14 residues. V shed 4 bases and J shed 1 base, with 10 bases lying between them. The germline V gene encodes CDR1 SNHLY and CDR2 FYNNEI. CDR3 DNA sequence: TGTGCCAGCAGTGCGGCCGGTAGCCAAGAGACCCAGTACTTC. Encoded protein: CASSAAGSQETQYF.

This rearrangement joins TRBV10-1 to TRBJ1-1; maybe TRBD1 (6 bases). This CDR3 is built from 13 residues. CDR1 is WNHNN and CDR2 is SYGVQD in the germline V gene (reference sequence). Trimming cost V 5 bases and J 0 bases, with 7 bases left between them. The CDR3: CASSWTVNTEAFF. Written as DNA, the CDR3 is TGCGCCAGCAGTTGGACAGTGAACACTGAAGCTTTCTTT.

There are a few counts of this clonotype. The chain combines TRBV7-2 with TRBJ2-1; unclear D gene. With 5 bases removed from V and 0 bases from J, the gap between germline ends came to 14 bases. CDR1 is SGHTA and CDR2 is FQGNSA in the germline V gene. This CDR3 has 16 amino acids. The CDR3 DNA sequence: TGTGCCAGCAGCCCCCTTGTCTCGAGCTCCTACAATGAGCAGTTCTTC. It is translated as CASSPLVSSSYNEQFF.

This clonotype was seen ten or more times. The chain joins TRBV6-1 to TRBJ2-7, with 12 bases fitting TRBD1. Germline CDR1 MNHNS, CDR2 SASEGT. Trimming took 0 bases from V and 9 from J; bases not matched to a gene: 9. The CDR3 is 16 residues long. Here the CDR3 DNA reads TGTGCCAGCAGTGAAGCGGGAGGGACAGGGGGCCCACGGCAGTACTTC. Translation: CASSEAGGTGGPRQYF.

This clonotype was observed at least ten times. CDR3: CASSPVLNLGGQFF. The CDR3 DNA follows: TGTGCCAGCAGCCCGGTTTTGAATTTAGGTGGGCAGTTCTTC. The V gene is TRBV7-8, the J gene TRBJ2-1; D call uncertain. Germline V gives CDR1 SGHVS, CDR2 FQNEAQ. This CDR3 has 14 residues. The ends were cut back, 5 bases at V and 12 bases at J, with 20 bases in the middle.

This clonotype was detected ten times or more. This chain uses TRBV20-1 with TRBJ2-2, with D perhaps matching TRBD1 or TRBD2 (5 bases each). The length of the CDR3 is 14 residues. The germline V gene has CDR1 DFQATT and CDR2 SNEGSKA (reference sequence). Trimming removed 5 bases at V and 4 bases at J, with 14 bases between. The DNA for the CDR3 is TGCAGTGCTGTCCCGGGACGGCCCACCGGGGAGCTGTTTTTT. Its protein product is CSAVPGRPTGELFF.

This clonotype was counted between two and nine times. The CDR3 loop reads CASRMGAGSNQPQHF. DNA of the CDR3: TGTGCCAGCAGGATGGGGGCTGGGAGCAATCAGCCCCAGCATTTT. The V and J genes are TRBV2 and TRBJ1-5; the D gene is possibly TRBD1 (6 bases). Trimming stripped 6 bases from V and 1 base from J, with 13 bases between. This CDR3 comprises 15 residues. Germline CDR1 and CDR2: SNHLY and FYNNEI.

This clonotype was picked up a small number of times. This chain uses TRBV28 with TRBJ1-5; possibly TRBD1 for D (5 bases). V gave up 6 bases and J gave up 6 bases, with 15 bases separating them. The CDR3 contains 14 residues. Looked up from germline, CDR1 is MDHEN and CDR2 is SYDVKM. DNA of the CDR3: TGTGCCAGCAGCCGCACAGGTAGCGGTCAGCCCCAGCATTTT. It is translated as CASSRTGSGQPQHF.

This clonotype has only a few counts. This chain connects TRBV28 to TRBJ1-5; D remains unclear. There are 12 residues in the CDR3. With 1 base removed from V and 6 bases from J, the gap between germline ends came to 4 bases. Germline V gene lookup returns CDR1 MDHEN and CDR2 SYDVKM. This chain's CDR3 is CASSLYTQPQHF. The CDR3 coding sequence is TGTGCCAGCAGTTTATATACTCAGCCCCAGCATTTT. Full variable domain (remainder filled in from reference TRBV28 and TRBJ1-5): DVKVTQSSRYLVKRTGEKVFLECVQDMDHENMFWYRQDPGLGLRLIYFSYDVKMKEKGDIPEGYSVSREKKERFSLILESASTNQTSMYLCASSLYTQPQHFGDGTRLSIL.

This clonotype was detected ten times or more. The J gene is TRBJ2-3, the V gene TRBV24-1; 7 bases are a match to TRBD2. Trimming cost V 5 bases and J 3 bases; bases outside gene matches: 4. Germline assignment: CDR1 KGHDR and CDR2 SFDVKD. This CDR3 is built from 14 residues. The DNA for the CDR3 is TGTGCCACCAGTGCTGGCGGGAGTACAGATACGCAGTATTTT. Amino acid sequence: CATSAGGSTDTQYF.